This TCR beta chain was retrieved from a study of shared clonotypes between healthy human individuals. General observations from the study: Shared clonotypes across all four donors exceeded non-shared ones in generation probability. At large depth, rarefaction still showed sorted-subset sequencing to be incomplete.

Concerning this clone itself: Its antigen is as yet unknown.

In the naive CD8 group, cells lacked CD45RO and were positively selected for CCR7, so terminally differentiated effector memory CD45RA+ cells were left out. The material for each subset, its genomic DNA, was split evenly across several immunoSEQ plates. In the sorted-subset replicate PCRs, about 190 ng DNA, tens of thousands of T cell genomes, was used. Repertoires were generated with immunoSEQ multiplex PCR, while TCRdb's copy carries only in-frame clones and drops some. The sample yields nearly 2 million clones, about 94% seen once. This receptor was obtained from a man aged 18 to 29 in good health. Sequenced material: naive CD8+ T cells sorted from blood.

CDR3 region: CATSRDRTGFNQPQHF. The CDR3 region has the DNA TGTGCCACCAGCAGAGATCGAACGGGGTTTAATCAGCCCCAGCATTTT. V usage is TRBV15 and J usage is TRBJ1-5; D is uncertain. The CDR3 sequence is 16 residues long. Between the trimmed V and J ends, which lost 0 bases and 4 bases, there was a span of 13 bases. Germline V gives CDR1 LNHNV, CDR2 YYDKDF (reference sequence).